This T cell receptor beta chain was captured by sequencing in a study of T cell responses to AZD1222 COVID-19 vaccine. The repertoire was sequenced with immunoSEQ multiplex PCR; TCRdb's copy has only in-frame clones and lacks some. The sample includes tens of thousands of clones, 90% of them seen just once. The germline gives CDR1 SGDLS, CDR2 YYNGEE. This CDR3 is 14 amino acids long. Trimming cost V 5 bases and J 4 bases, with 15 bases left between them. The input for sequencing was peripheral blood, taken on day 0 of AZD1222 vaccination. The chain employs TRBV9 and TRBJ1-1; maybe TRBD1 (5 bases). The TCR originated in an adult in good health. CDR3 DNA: TGTGCCAGCAGTCTAACTCAGGGAAGCACTGAAGCTTTCTTT. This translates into CASSLTQGSTEAFF.